One sample yielded the 21 T cell receptor beta chains listed below, sequenced in a study of identical twins. TCRdb recomputed calls from the 5' RACE reads with MiXCR, one row per CDR3 protein. The data show approximately 890,000 distinct CDR3 sequences, about 12% seen once. The same sample was also studied in work on yellow fever vaccine responses in identical twins.

Sequences were obtained from PBMCs. These receptors came from a woman under 30 in good health.

In its sample, this clonotype was seen a few times. The chain joins TRBV12-3 or TRBV12-4 to TRBJ2-7; 9 positions agree with TRBD1. J was trimmed by 1 base and V by 4 bases; bases with no gene match: 5. This CDR3 comprises 15 residues. CDR3 loop: CASSSKTGGSYEQYF. The CDR3 bases are TGTGCCAGCAGTTCCAAGACAGGGGGGTCCTACGAGCAGTACTTC.

The chain employs TRBV27 and TRBJ2-5; D perhaps matches TRBD2 (6 bases). The germline CDR1 and CDR2 sequences are MNHEY and SMNVEV (reference sequence). With 6 bases removed from V and 5 bases from J, the gap between germline ends came to 19 bases. The CDR3 runs to 15 residues. The CDR3 region has the DNA TGTGCCAGCAGCGCGCGGGGCCGGGGGAGTGAGACCCAGTACTTC. It is translated as CASSARGRGSETQYF.

This clonotype was found a few times. The rearrangement uses TRBV12-3 or TRBV12-4 and TRBJ2-1; 7 bases line up with TRBD2. Trimming took 8 bases from V and 8 from J; bases not matched to a gene: 12. The CDR3 spans 14 residues. The CDR3 sequence: CASQDRGGDDEQFF. The CDR3 DNA follows: TGTGCCAGCCAAGACCGGGGAGGGGATGATGAGCAGTTCTTC.

This clonotype was picked up a small number of times. The chain combines TRBV6-5 with TRBJ2-5, with 9 bases that match TRBD2. The V segment lost 3 bases and the J segment 1 base; nucleotides outside the gene matches: 3. The germline V gene encodes CDR1 MNHEY and CDR2 SVGAGI. The CDR3 loop spans 15 amino acids. The CDR3 coding sequence is TGTGCCAGCAGTTATAGCGGGGGTTCCCAAGAGACCCAGTACTTC. Its translation: CASSYSGGSQETQYF.

The chain has TRBV12-3 or TRBV12-4 and TRBJ2-6, with D unclear. The CDR3 sequence is 15 residues long. Trimming cost V 4 bases and J 1 base, with 8 bases left between them. The CDR3 sequence is CASSWADSGANVLTF. Written as DNA, the CDR3 is TGTGCCAGCAGTTGGGCAGATTCTGGGGCCAACGTCCTGACTTTC.

The chain joins TRBV12-3 or TRBV12-4 to TRBJ2-1, with 7 positions matching TRBD1. The CDR3 totals 14 residues. The trim removed 5 bases at V and 3 bases at J, leaving 4 bases unmatched. CDR3 DNA: TGTGCCAGCAGTCCACAGGGGTTCTACAATGAGCAGTTCTTC. It encodes CASSPQGFYNEQFF.

The chain couples TRBV6-1 to TRBJ1-4; D is undetermined. Germline V CDR1 and CDR2: MNHNS, SASEGT. The germline V and J ends were trimmed by 5 bases and 0 bases, with 16 bases remaining between them. The CDR3 loop spans 17 amino acids. The CDR3 loop reads CASSLTSLSATNEKLFF. The CDR3 nucleotides are TGTGCCAGCAGTCTTACGTCCCTGTCTGCAACTAATGAAAAACTGTTTTTT.

The chain combines TRBV6-2 or TRBV6-3 with TRBJ2-7; D unclear. Trimming took off 2 bases at V and 7 bases at J, with 6 bases between the two ends. The CDR3 length is 11 residues. CDR1 MNHEY and CDR2 SVGEGT come from the germline V gene. CDR3 region: CASSYQQEQYF. The CDR3 DNA follows: TGTGCCAGCAGTTACCAGCAGGAGCAGTACTTC.

The rearrangement joins TRBV25-1 to TRBJ2-7; no clear D gene. The CDR3 is 12 amino acids. The germline V gene encodes CDR1 MGHDK and CDR2 SYGVNS. V gave up 5 bases and J gave up 4 bases, with 9 bases separating them. CDR3 protein: CASSSREYEQYV. CDR3 DNA sequence: TGTGCCAGCAGTAGTAGGGAATACGAGCAGTACGTC.

This clonotype was seen a handful of times. The J gene is TRBJ2-1, the V gene TRBV28; a weak D match, TRBD2 (5 bases). The CDR3 sequence is 14 residues long. The germline V gene has CDR1 MDHEN and CDR2 SYDVKM. V gave up 6 bases and J gave up 2 bases, with 11 bases separating them. CDR3 residues: CASRATGTYNEQFF. The CDR3 DNA sequence: TGTGCCAGCAGGGCGACCGGGACCTACAATGAGCAGTTCTTC. The complete variable domain, with remaining parts taken from reference TRBV28 and TRBJ2-1, reads DVKVTQSSRYLVKRTGEKVFLECVQDMDHENMFWYRQDPGLGLRLIYFSYDVKMKEKGDIPEGYSVSREKKERFSLILESASTNQTSMYLCASRATGTYNEQFFGPGTRLTVL.

The gene calls are TRBV20-1 and TRBJ2-1; D ambiguous. V lost 3 bases and J lost 3, with 9 bases in between. The germline V gene has CDR1 DFQATT and CDR2 SNEGSKA (reference sequence). The CDR3 has 13 amino acids. Written as DNA, the CDR3 is TGCAGTGCTAGGAGATCGGACTACAATGAGCAGTTCTTC. As protein: CSARRSDYNEQFF.

This clonotype appeared many times. The chain employs TRBV5-1 and TRBJ2-5; 12 nucleotides line up with TRBD2. Germline CDR1 is SGHRS and CDR2 is YFSETQ. The trim removed 3 bases at V and 6 bases at J, leaving 6 bases unmatched. The CDR3 has 15 amino acids. The CDR3 DNA follows: TGCGCCAGCAGCTCTACTAGCGGGGGGCCCCAGACCCAGTACTTC. This sequence encodes CASSSTSGGPQTQYF.

This clonotype has just a few counts. This chain connects TRBV19 to TRBJ2-2, with D perhaps TRBD1 or TRBD2 (5 bases each). The CDR3 totals 13 residues. The V and J ends lost 9 bases and 2 bases respectively, with 10 bases between them. Germline V lookup: CDR1 LNHDA, CDR2 SQIVND (reference sequence). CDR3 coding DNA: TGTGCCAGCCTGAGGGGAAACACCGGGGAGCTGTTTTTT. This sequence encodes CASLRGNTGELFF. Full variable domain (rest looked up from reference TRBV19 and TRBJ2-2): DGGITQSPKYLFRKEGQNVTLSCEQNLNHDAMYWYRQDPGQGLRLIYYSQIVNDFQKGDIAEGYSVSREKKESFPLTVTSAQKNPTAFYLCASLRGNTGELFFGEGSRLTVL.

There are many counts of this clonotype. This chain joins TRBV2 and TRBJ1-1; the D gene is possibly TRBD1 (6 bases). This CDR3 is 15 amino acids long. The germline CDR1 and CDR2 sequences are SNHLY and FYNNEI. Trimming removed 8 bases at V and 1 base at J, with 17 bases between. CDR3 sequence: CASRGAWGQNTEAFF. The DNA for the CDR3 is TGTGCCAGCCGGGGGGCATGGGGACAGAACACTGAAGCTTTCTTT.

Many counts were recorded for this clonotype. The genes are TRBV11-2 and TRBJ1-1, with D unclear. The CDR3 runs to 14 residues. The V gene's germline CDR1 is SGHAT and CDR2 FQNNGV. V was pared by 4 bases and J by 5 bases, with 14 bases between. The CDR3 DNA sequence: TGTGCCAGCAGCTCTGGTGGTAGTAAGACTGAAGCTTTCTTT. Protein product: CASSSGGSKTEAFF.

The table lists this clonotype with many counts. The chain is built from TRBV2 and TRBJ2-7; D is unclear. CDR1 and CDR2 (germline): SNHLY, FYNNEI. The CDR3 spans 14 residues. Deletions cut 2 bases from V and 2 bases from J, with 10 bases between. The CDR3 region has the DNA TGTGCCAGCAGTGAAAGTAGAGAGCCCTACGAGCAGTACTTC. It specifies CASSESREPYEQYF.

The gene calls are TRBV12-5 and TRBJ2-3, with D uncertain. The germline V gene has CDR1 LGHNT and CDR2 FRNRAP. The CDR3 has 14 residues. V lost 5 bases to trimming and J lost 5 bases, with 14 bases between them. CDR3 sequence: CASGISLSIDTQYF. CDR3 sequence (DNA): TGTGCTAGTGGTATCTCCCTGAGTATAGATACGCAGTATTTT.

V is TRBV7-9 and J is TRBJ2-1; 8 bases fit TRBD1. The V gene end was trimmed by 5 bases and the J gene end by 9 bases; junction bases not matched to a gene: 6. The CDR3 is 13 residues long. Per germline, CDR1 SEHNR and CDR2 FQNEAQ (reference sequence). CDR3 sequence (DNA): TGTGCCAGCAGCAAAGCAGGGGGCATTGAGCAGTTCTTC. Protein sequence: CASSKAGGIEQFF.

There are a few counts of this clonotype. The genes are TRBV29-1 and TRBJ2-4, with D possibly being TRBD2 (5 bases). V lost 8 bases to trimming and J lost 0 bases, with 14 bases between them. The CDR3 sequence is 14 residues long. CDR1 is SQVTM, CDR2 ANQGSEA, per germline. The CDR3, as DNA: TGCAGCTTTAGATCTAGCTTAGCCAAAAACATTCAGTACTTC. Translated, it gives CSFRSSLAKNIQYF.

This clonotype was seen more than once but under ten times. The V call is TRBV12-3 or TRBV12-4, the J call TRBJ2-4, with 10 bases lining up with TRBD2. This CDR3 spans 18 amino acids. V was pared by 0 bases and J by 7 bases, with 12 bases of the junction left unmatched. The CDR3 DNA reads TGTGCCAGCAGTTTAGCGGGTAGCGGGAGGACGATACGGAACATTCAGTACTTC. As protein: CASSLAGSGRTIRNIQYF.

The chain carries TRBV5-5 and TRBJ1-5; D unresolved. V was pared by 2 bases and J by 0 bases, with 15 bases between. CDR3 length: 17 amino acids. Germline values: CDR1 SGHKS, CDR2 YYEKEE (reference sequence). The CDR3 is CASSFNPLGISNQPQHF. CDR3 in DNA: TGTGCCAGCAGCTTCAACCCCTTGGGGATTAGCAATCAGCCCCAGCATTTT. Full variable domain (remainder filled in from reference TRBV5-5 and TRBJ1-5): DAGVTQSPTHLIKTRGQQVTLRCSPISGHKSVSWYQQVLGQGPQFIFQYYEKEERGRGNFPDRFSARQFPNYSSELNVNALLLGDSALYLCASSFNPLGISNQPQHFGDGTRLSIL.